Listed here are 17 T cell receptor beta chains from one sample, sequenced in a study of Graves' ophthalmopathy and Graves' hyperthyroidism. TCR beta CDR3 amplification used RNA transcripts. Investigators did first-round RT-PCR with HTBI primers, then second-round multiplex PCR. MiXCR, applied by TCRdb to the multiplex PCR reads, yields one record per CDR3 protein. This sample has roughly 610,000 distinct CDR3 sequences, with about 20% found just once. Sequenced input: peripheral blood. Source of these receptors: a woman aged 18 to 35 with stable Graves' hyperthyroidism. Some clones in this sample may be carry-over from other donors' samples.

This clonotype was observed many times. V gene TRBV7-8 combines with J gene TRBJ2-5; a possible D gene is TRBD2 (6 bases). Trimming took off 8 bases at V and 2 bases at J, with 15 bases between the two ends. Germline-derived CDR1 and CDR2 are SGHVS and FQNEAQ. CDR3 length: 14 residues. This chain's CDR3 is CASGVPGAQETQYF. CDR3 sequence (DNA): TGTGCCAGCGGGGTACCGGGAGCACAAGAGACCCAGTACTTC.

With regard to this clonotype: With a much larger clone just one base away, this may be a read error. The rearrangement joins TRBV6-2 or TRBV6-3 to TRBJ2-5, with D possibly TRBD2 on 5 matching bases. Germline CDR1 reads MNHEY; CDR2 reads SVGEGT. The CDR3 runs 12 residues. The CDR3 protein is CASSGLGETKYF. Here the CDR3 DNA reads TGTGCCAGCAGCGGACTGGGAGAGACCAAGTACTTC.

This clonotype was seen at least ten times. Written as DNA, the CDR3 is TGTGCCAGCAGTTTAACTAGCGGAGGGGCCGGGGAGCTGTTTTTT. It specifies CASSLTSGGAGELFF. J is TRBJ2-2 and V is TRBV27; TRBD2 aligns across 8 bases. J lost 6 bases, V lost 2 bases, and 5 bases had no gene match. Germline CDR1 and CDR2: MNHEY and SMNVEV (reference sequence). This CDR3 region has 15 residues.

This clonotype was seen only a few times. The chain links TRBV9 to TRBJ2-2; D is unclear. The CDR3 contains 14 residues. Trimming cost V 3 bases and J 4 bases, with 10 bases left between them. CDR1 is SGDLS, CDR2 YYNGEE, per germline. Written as DNA, the CDR3 is TGTGCCAGCAGCGGTCTGGGCAGCACCGGGGAGCTGTTTTTT. As protein: CASSGLGSTGELFF.

This clonotype was recorded a few times. This chain uses TRBV4-1 with TRBJ2-2; no firm D call. Trimming removed 3 bases at V and 5 bases at J, with 10 bases between. Germline V gene data show CDR1 as MGHRA and CDR2 as YSYEKL. CDR3 size: 14 residues. CDR3 protein: CASSQDDFTGELFF. The CDR3 coding sequence is TGCGCCAGCAGCCAGGACGACTTTACCGGGGAGCTGTTTTTT.

This clonotype was seen ten or more times. The chain couples TRBV20-1 to TRBJ1-5; 9 nucleotides match TRBD1. Germline V lookup: CDR1 DFQATT, CDR2 SNEGSKA (reference sequence). The CDR3 consists of 15 residues. The trim removed 6 bases at V and 3 bases at J, leaving 9 bases unmatched. CDR3 sequence reads: CSATGTGKLNQPQHF. CDR3 nucleotides: TGCAGTGCCACCGGGACAGGGAAACTCAATCAGCCCCAGCATTTT.

The chain links TRBV6-5 to TRBJ1-5; D may be TRBD1 (5 bases). Trimming left V 2 bases short and J 6 bases short, with 8 bases between. The germline CDR1 and CDR2 sequences are MNHEY and SVGAGI. This CDR3 has 13 residues. For the CDR3, the DNA is TGTGCCAGCAGTTACCCCGGGGCTCAGCCCCAGCATTTT. It translates to CASSYPGAQPQHF.

The sample holds many counts of this clonotype. The genes are TRBV12-5 and TRBJ2-7; D remains ambiguous. V was shortened by 4 bases and J by 1 base, with 14 bases between the two germline ends. CDR1 and CDR2 (germline): LGHNT, FRNRAP. The CDR3 spans 15 residues. The CDR3 loop is CASGYRAYPSYEQYF. CDR3 nucleotides: TGTGCTAGTGGTTACCGGGCCTATCCTTCCTACGAGCAGTACTTC.

In this sample, this clonotype turned up a few times. J is TRBJ1-1 and V is TRBV6-1; the D is unclear. V shed 11 bases and J shed 4 bases, with 11 bases lying between them. Germline assignment: CDR1 MNHNS and CDR2 SASEGT. The CDR3 is 11 residues long. As DNA, the CDR3 is TGTGCCGTGGTTAAGGGCACTGAAGCTTTCTTT. It codes for CAVVKGTEAFF.

This clonotype showed up many times. V gene TRBV6-1 combines with J gene TRBJ2-6, with 8 bases fitting TRBD1. The CDR3 length is 17 residues. The V segment lost 7 bases and the J segment 1 base; nucleotides outside the gene matches: 9. Looked up from germline, CDR1 is MNHNS and CDR2 is SASEGT. The CDR3 nucleotides read TGTGCCAGCACCCGAACAGGGGGAGTTTCTGGGGCCAACGTCCTGACTTTC. It yields the protein CASTRTGGVSGANVLTF.

In the case of this clonotype: This may come from a read error, since a much larger clone is one base off. This CDR3 reads CSVVRESGNQPQHF. The CDR3 DNA follows: TGCAGTGTCGTTAGGGAGTCGGGTAATCAGCCCCAGCATTTT. The chain employs TRBV20-1 and TRBJ1-5; unclear D gene. V was shortened by 7 bases and J by 4 bases, with 17 bases between the two germline ends. Germline CDR1 DFQATT, CDR2 SNEGSKA (reference sequence). The length of the CDR3 is 14 residues.

This clonotype was found many times. The chain recombines TRBV30 with TRBJ2-7; 7 bases fit TRBD1. With V trimmed by 7 bases and J by 5 bases, 14 bases remained unmatched. This CDR3 is 14 amino acids long. In germline, CDR1 is GTSNPN, CDR2 SVGIG (reference sequence). CDR3: CASTWTGLDDEQYF. The CDR3 DNA reads TGTGCCTCCACTTGGACAGGCCTTGATGACGAGCAGTACTTC.

In this sample, this clonotype turned up many times. The chain couples TRBV7-2 to TRBJ2-3, with 12 bases matching TRBD2. Germline V lookup: CDR1 SGHTA, CDR2 FQGNSA. Losses at the gene ends were 0 bases for V and 6 bases for J; bases not matched to a gene: 4. The CDR3 spans 16 residues. The CDR3 loop is CASSLASSGRVDTQYF. The CDR3 DNA sequence: TGTGCCAGCAGCTTAGCGTCTAGCGGGAGGGTGGATACGCAGTATTTT.

This sequence joins TRBV28 and TRBJ1-2, with D possibly being TRBD1 (6 bases). V lost 10 bases to trimming and J lost 4 bases, with 22 bases between them. Germline-derived CDR1 and CDR2 are MDHEN and SYDVKM. The CDR3 totals 15 residues. CDR3 DNA: TGTGCCATCCACCCTCCGGGGGCCAAAGCCTATGGCTACACCTTC. This sequence encodes CAIHPPGAKAYGYTF.

The J gene is TRBJ1-6, the V gene TRBV2, with D unclear. The CDR3 consists of 13 residues. The V gene's germline CDR1 is SNHLY and CDR2 FYNNEI. The V end was cut by 3 bases, the J end by 5 bases, with 5 bases between. For the CDR3, the DNA is TGTGCCAGCAGTGATGTCCATAATTCACCCCTCCACTTT. This encodes CASSDVHNSPLHF.

This sequence joins TRBV6-2 or TRBV6-3 and TRBJ2-2; 8 nucleotides align to TRBD2. Losses at the gene ends were 5 bases for V and 0 bases for J; bases not matched to a gene: 11. Germline CDR1 reads MNHEY; CDR2 reads SVGEGT. This CDR3 contains 18 residues. The CDR3 bases are TGTGCCAGCAGTCCCATCACTAGCGGAATCGCGAACACCGGGGAGCTGTTTTTT. Translating it yields CASSPITSGIANTGELFF.

This clonotype has a handful of counts. The V call is TRBV12-3 or TRBV12-4, the J call TRBJ2-2; 7 nucleotides align to TRBD1. The CDR3 consists of 15 residues. Trimming took 7 bases from V and 2 from J; bases not matched to a gene: 7. The CDR3 region has the DNA TGTGCCAGCACCTCGGACAGGAGAAACACCGGGGAGCTGTTTTTT. It is translated as CASTSDRRNTGELFF.